This passage covers 8 T cell receptor beta chains from one sample sequenced in a study of blood T cell repertoires in COVID-19. TCRdb's copy holds only in-frame clones and misses some; the assay was immunoSEQ multiplex PCR. The data contain around 310,000 clones, 85% to 90% of them singletons. Sequencing used PBMCs or T cells enriched from blood (not recorded which). The source is a woman younger than 45 who had recovered from COVID-19.

This chain links TRBV5-4 with TRBJ2-7; D possibly corresponds to TRBD2 (5 bases). The CDR3 length is 14 residues. V lost 0 bases and J 4 bases, leaving 11 bases between the germline ends. CDR1 is SGHNT and CDR2 is YYREEE in the germline V gene (reference sequence). The CDR3 nucleotides are TGTGCCAGCAGCTTGGGAGGAGGCCTTTACGAGCAGTACTTC. Translation gives CASSLGGGLYEQYF.

The chain uses TRBV6-5 and TRBJ2-1, with D uncertain. The V and J ends lost 8 bases and 0 bases respectively, with 8 bases between them. CDR3 length: 13 amino acids. Germline V gene lookup returns CDR1 MNHEY and CDR2 SVGAGI. CDR3 DNA: TGTGCCAGCGACCGGAGCTCCTACAATGAGCAGTTCTTC. Its translation: CASDRSSYNEQFF.

This clone was counted a single time. V usage is TRBV24-1 and J usage is TRBJ1-2; 11 bases align to TRBD1. The CDR3 length is 16 residues. J gave up 3 bases and V 3 bases, and 5 bases lay outside the gene matches. Germline V gives CDR1 KGHDR, CDR2 SFDVKD. The CDR3, as DNA: TGTGCCACCAGTGATCCAGGGGACAGGGGGGACTATGGCTACACCTTC. It translates to CATSDPGDRGDYGYTF.

The chain has TRBV6-2 or TRBV6-3 and TRBJ2-5; D is perhaps TRBD1 (5 bases). There are 14 residues in the CDR3. V was shortened by 2 bases and J by 2 bases, with 9 bases between the two germline ends. Per the germline V gene, CDR1 is MNHEY and CDR2 is SVGEGT. Here the CDR3 DNA reads TGTGCCAGCAGTTACACAGGAGAGCAAGAGACCCAGTACTTC. It yields the protein CASSYTGEQETQYF.

V gene TRBV19 combines with J gene TRBJ2-3, with TRBD2 matching over 7 bases. Germline assignment: CDR1 LNHDA and CDR2 SQIVND (reference sequence). Trimming took 6 bases from V and 0 from J; bases not matched to a gene: 12. The CDR3 runs 17 residues. The CDR3 protein is CASRRTGDSGSTDTQYF. The DNA of the CDR3 is TGTGCCAGTAGGCGAACTGGTGATAGCGGGAGCACAGATACGCAGTATTTT. The variable domain in full, completed from reference TRBV19 and TRBJ2-3, reads DGGITQSPKYLFRKEGQNVTLSCEQNLNHDAMYWYRQDPGQGLRLIYYSQIVNDFQKGDIAEGYSVSREKKESFPLTVTSAQKNPTAFYLCASRRTGDSGSTDTQYFGPGTRLTVL.

This sequence joins TRBV28 and TRBJ2-6, with TRBD1 as a possible D gene (6 bases). The CDR3 is made up of 15 amino acids. Trimming shortened V by 5 bases and J by 2 bases, and 10 bases separated the two germline ends. The germline CDR1 and CDR2 sequences are MDHEN and SYDVKM. The DNA for the CDR3 is TGTGCCAGCAGTCCAGCAGGGGCTGGGGCCAACGTCCTGACTTTC. Protein: CASSPAGAGANVLTF.

The chain uses TRBV7-8 and TRBJ2-7; no definite D call. Germline V gene data show CDR1 as SGHVS and CDR2 as FQNEAQ. The CDR3 has 15 amino acids. Trimming stripped 2 bases from V and 0 bases from J, with 11 bases between. The CDR3 coding sequence is TGTGCCAGCAGCTTACAGGCTGAAGCCTCCTACGAGCAGTACTTC. This codes for CASSLQAEASYEQYF.

J is TRBJ2-1 and V is TRBV3-1 (or the pseudogene TRBV3-2); 10 nucleotides align to TRBD2. Germline V gene sequence: CDR1 LGHDT, CDR2 YNNKEL (reference sequence). Trimming removed 2 bases from V and 2 bases from J; junction bases left unmatched: 12. The length of the CDR3 is 19 residues. The CDR3: CASSQQHGTSEVPYNEQFF. The CDR3 nucleotides read TGTGCCAGCAGCCAACAACACGGGACTAGCGAGGTCCCCTACAATGAGCAGTTCTTC.